A selection of T cell receptor beta chains follows, all from one sample in a study of a mutant IDH1 vaccine in newly diagnosed glioma. Sequenced by immunoSEQ multiplex PCR; TCRdb stores in-frame clones only, minus some. This table has more than 20,000 clones, 90% to 95% appearing once. The specimen was PBMCs, collected from a glioma patient treated with radiotherapy, temozolomide or both. The receptor source for this set is a man aged 25 to 40 with glioma. CDR3s include the opening cysteine and the closing phenylalanine or tryptophan. Each record gives: clone size, J gene, D gene, V gene, CDR3 DNA, CDR3 protein. D genes are given only for firm matches. Some rows have no size entry. The others give once, few or many, or a class for an expanded clone.

clone size: -
J gene: TRBJ2-7
D gene: -
V gene: TRBV6-1
CDR3 DNA: TGTGCCAGCAATCAGGCATACGAGCAGTACTTC
CDR3 protein: CASNQAYEQYF

clone size: -
J gene: TRBJ2-7
D gene: TRBD2
V gene: TRBV2
CDR3 DNA: TGTGCCAGGGGGACTAGCGGGAGCAACGAGCAGTACTTC
CDR3 protein: CARGTSGSNEQYF

clone size: -
J gene: TRBJ1-2
D gene: -
V gene: TRBV18
CDR3 DNA: TGTGCCAGCTCACCCGACATCAACTATGGCTACACCTTC
CDR3 protein: CASSPDINYGYTF

clone size: -
J gene: TRBJ2-7
D gene: -
V gene: TRBV2
CDR3 DNA: TGTGCCAGCAGTGAACGTAGATCTAGCTCCTACGAGCAGTACTTC
CDR3 protein: CASSERRSSSYEQYF

clone size: -
J gene: TRBJ1-1
D gene: -
V gene: TRBV6-1
CDR3 DNA: TGTGCCAGCAGTGCATTGACGGCGAACACTGAAGCTTTCTTT
CDR3 protein: CASSALTANTEAFF

clone size: -
J gene: TRBJ1-1
D gene: -
V gene: TRBV7-9
CDR3 DNA: TGTGCCAGCAGCTTCGGGGCTTTAGAAGCTTTCTTT
CDR3 protein: CASSFGALEAFF

clone size: -
J gene: TRBJ2-1
D gene: TRBD1
V gene: TRBV29-1
CDR3 DNA: TGCAGCGTCCATGGGACAGATAGATCCTACAATGAGCAGTTCTTC
CDR3 protein: CSVHGTDRSYNEQFF

clone size: -
J gene: TRBJ1-1
D gene: -
V gene: TRBV6-5
CDR3 DNA: TGTGCCAGCATGAAGGGCAACACTGAAGCTTTCTTT
CDR3 protein: CASMKGNTEAFF

clone size: -
J gene: TRBJ2-3
D gene: TRBD1
V gene: TRBV9
CDR3 DNA: TGTGCCAGCAGCGTAGAGGGGGCGGGTGTAGATACGCAGTATTTT
CDR3 protein: CASSVEGAGVDTQYF

clone size: -
J gene: TRBJ1-2
D gene: -
V gene: TRBV18
CDR3 DNA: TGTGCCAGCTCAATCGTTGGCCTGGACCGTTATGGCTACACCTTC
CDR3 protein: CASSIVGLDRYGYTF

clone size: -
J gene: TRBJ2-3
D gene: TRBD2
V gene: TRBV27
CDR3 DNA: TGTGCCAGCAGTTTATTGCGACTAGCGGGAGATCTAGATACGCAGTATTTT
CDR3 protein: CASSLLRLAGDLDTQYF

clone size: once
J gene: TRBJ1-6
D gene: -
V gene: TRBV7-2
CDR3 DNA: TGTGCCAGCACCCCTATCCCGGGCACTAATTCACCCCTCCACTTT
CDR3 protein: CASTPIPGTNSPLHF

clone size: -
J gene: TRBJ2-2
D gene: -
V gene: TRBV7-2
CDR3 DNA: TGTGCCAGCAGCTTGCTTGACACAACGAACACCGGGGAGCTGTTTTTT
CDR3 protein: CASSLLDTTNTGELFF

clone size: -
J gene: TRBJ2-1
D gene: TRBD2
V gene: TRBV19
CDR3 DNA: TGTGCCAGTAGTAACAGGCCAGCGGGAGAGGCCTACAATGAGCAGTTCTTC
CDR3 protein: CASSNRPAGEAYNEQFF

clone size: -
J gene: TRBJ2-1
D gene: -
V gene: TRBV20-1
CDR3 DNA: TGCAGTGCTAGAGATAGTCTCGAGCAGTTCTTC
CDR3 protein: CSARDSLEQFF

clone size: -
J gene: TRBJ2-1
D gene: -
V gene: TRBV5-5
CDR3 DNA: TGTGCCAGCAGCTTGTGGGACGGCAATGAGCAGTTCTTC
CDR3 protein: CASSLWDGNEQFF

clone size: -
J gene: TRBJ2-3
D gene: -
V gene: TRBV2
CDR3 DNA: TGTGCCAGCAGTGTAAATCCCGGTCGAGCAGATACGCAGTATTTT
CDR3 protein: CASSVNPGRADTQYF

clone size: -
J gene: TRBJ2-5
D gene: -
V gene: TRBV5-1
CDR3 DNA: TGCGCCAGCAGCTTGGGGTATGCCAATCAAGAGACCCAGTACTTC
CDR3 protein: CASSLGYANQETQYF

clone size: -
J gene: TRBJ2-7
D gene: TRBD2
V gene: TRBV5-1
CDR3 DNA: TGCGCCAGCAGCTTGGCTAGCGGGTACGGCGAGCAGTACTTC
CDR3 protein: CASSLASGYGEQYF

clone size: -
J gene: TRBJ1-1
D gene: TRBD1
V gene: TRBV18
CDR3 DNA: TGTGCCAGCTCACCTATCCCATTTAGACAGGGGGCGGGCACTGAAGCTTTCTTT
CDR3 protein: CASSPIPFRQGAGTEAFF